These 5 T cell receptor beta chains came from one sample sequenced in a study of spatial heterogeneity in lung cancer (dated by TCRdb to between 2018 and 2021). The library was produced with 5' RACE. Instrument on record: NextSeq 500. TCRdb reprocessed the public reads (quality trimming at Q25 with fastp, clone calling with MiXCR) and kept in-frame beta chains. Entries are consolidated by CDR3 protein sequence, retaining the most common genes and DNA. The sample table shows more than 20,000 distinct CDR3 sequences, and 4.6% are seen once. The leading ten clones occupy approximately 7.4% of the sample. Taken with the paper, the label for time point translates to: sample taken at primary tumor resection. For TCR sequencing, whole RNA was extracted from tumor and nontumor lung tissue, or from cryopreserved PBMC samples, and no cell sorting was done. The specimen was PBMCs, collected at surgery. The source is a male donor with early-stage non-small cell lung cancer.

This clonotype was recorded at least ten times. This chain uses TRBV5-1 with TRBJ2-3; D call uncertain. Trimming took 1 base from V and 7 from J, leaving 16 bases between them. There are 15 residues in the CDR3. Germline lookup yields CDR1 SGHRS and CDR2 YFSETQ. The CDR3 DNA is TGCGCCAGCAGCTTGTCCAGCCCTCCCATGTATACGCAGTATTTT. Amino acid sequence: CASSLSSPPMYTQYF.

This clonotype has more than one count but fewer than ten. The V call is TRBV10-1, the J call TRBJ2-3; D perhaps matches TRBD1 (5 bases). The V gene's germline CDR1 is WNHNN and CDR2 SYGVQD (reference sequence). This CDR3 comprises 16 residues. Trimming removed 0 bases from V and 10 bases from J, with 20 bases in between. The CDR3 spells CASSESHPSTGSAQYF. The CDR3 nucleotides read TGCGCCAGCAGTGAGTCGCATCCCTCTACAGGTTCAGCGCAGTATTTT.

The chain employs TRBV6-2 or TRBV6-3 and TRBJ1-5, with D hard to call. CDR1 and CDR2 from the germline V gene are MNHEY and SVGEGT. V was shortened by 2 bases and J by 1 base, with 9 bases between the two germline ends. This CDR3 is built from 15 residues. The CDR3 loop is CASSYDIWSNQPQHF. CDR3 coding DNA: TGTGCCAGCAGTTACGACATATGGAGCAATCAGCCCCAGCATTTT.

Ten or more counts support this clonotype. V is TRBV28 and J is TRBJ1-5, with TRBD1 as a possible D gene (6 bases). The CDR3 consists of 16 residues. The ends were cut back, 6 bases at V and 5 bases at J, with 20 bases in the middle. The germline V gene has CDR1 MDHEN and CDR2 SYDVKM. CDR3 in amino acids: CASSRVTWAGDQPQHF. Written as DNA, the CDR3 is TGTGCCAGCAGCCGGGTTACCTGGGCAGGGGATCAGCCCCAGCATTTT.

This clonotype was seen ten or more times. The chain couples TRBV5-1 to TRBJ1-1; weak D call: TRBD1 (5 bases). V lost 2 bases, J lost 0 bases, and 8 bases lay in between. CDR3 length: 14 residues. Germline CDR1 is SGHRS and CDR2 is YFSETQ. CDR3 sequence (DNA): TGCGCCAGCAGCTTATGGGGCGTGAACACTGAAGCTTTCTTT. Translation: CASSLWGVNTEAFF.